The clone carrying this T cell receptor beta chain occurred many times. A single record per CDR3 protein comes from TCRdb applying MiXCR to the RT-PCR reads. Of about 680,000 distinct CDR3 sequences in the sample, 12% to 15% are singletons; the top ten hold roughly 3.6%. The CDR3 length is 13 residues. CDR1 is SQVTM, CDR2 ANQGSEA, per germline. V lost 3 bases and J lost 1, with 8 bases in between. Sequenced input: memory CD4+ T cells from blood. The chain combines TRBV29-1 with TRBJ2-3, with D unresolved. This receptor was obtained from a female donor in good health, serving as a healthy control. The CDR3 loop is CSVDEGGTDTQYF. CDR3 bases: TGCAGCGTTGACGAAGGTGGCACAGATACGCAGTATTTT.